A selection of T cell receptor beta chains follows, all from one sample in a study of CD8 T cells in Susac syndrome. MiXCR, applied by TCRdb to the immunoSEQ multiplex PCR reads, yields one record per CDR3 protein. The sample lists about 120,000 distinct CDR3 sequences, about 95% occurring once. Sequencing was done on a sample of CD8+ T cells from PBMCs. These receptors were obtained from a human donor with Susac syndrome. CDR3s include the opening cysteine and the closing phenylalanine or tryptophan. Each record gives: CDR3 length, D gene, J gene, V gene, clone size, CDR3 protein, CDR3 DNA. D genes are given only for firm matches. Rows give clone size only sometimes, using once, few, many, or a class for an expanded clone.

len: 17
d_gene: TRBD1
j_gene: TRBJ2-2
v_gene: TRBV4-2
abundance: NA
CDR3aa: CASSQAPRGQGTGELFF
CDR3nt: TGTGCCAGCAGCCAAGCCCCCAGGGGGCAGGGAACCGGGGAGCTGTTTTTT

len: 17
d_gene: TRBD2
j_gene: TRBJ2-2
v_gene: TRBV20-1
abundance: NA
CDR3aa: CSARGLAGGRTTGELFF
CDR3nt: TGCAGTGCCCGAGGGCTAGCGGGGGGCAGAACAACCGGGGAGCTGTTTTTT

len: 16
d_gene: TRBD2
j_gene: TRBJ2-3
v_gene: TRBV15
abundance: NA
CDR3aa: CATSRDLRGVSDTQYF
CDR3nt: TGTGCCACCAGCAGAGATCTTCGGGGGGTGTCAGATACGCAGTATTTT

len: 16
d_gene: TRBD2
j_gene: TRBJ2-5
v_gene: TRBV7-9
abundance: once
CDR3aa: CASSAAPSGEQGTQYF
CDR3nt: TGTGCCAGCAGCGCGGCCCCAAGCGGGGAGCAGGGGACCCAGTACTTC

len: 14
d_gene: NA
j_gene: TRBJ2-7
v_gene: TRBV9
abundance: once
CDR3aa: CASSSIDSSYEQYF
CDR3nt: TGTGCCAGCAGCTCCATCGACAGCTCCTACGAGCAGTACTTC

len: 13
d_gene: NA
j_gene: TRBJ1-6
v_gene: TRBV12-3/TRBV12-4
abundance: NA
CDR3aa: CASSFDLDSPLHF
CDR3nt: TGTGCCAGCAGTTTTGATCTAGATTCACCCCTCCACTTT

len: 16
d_gene: TRBD2
j_gene: TRBJ2-5
v_gene: TRBV20-1
abundance: NA
CDR3aa: CSARDLSSGSMETQYF
CDR3nt: TGCAGTGCTAGAGATCTGTCTAGCGGTAGCATGGAGACCCAGTACTTC

len: 17
d_gene: NA
j_gene: TRBJ2-5
v_gene: TRBV11-2
abundance: NA
CDR3aa: CASSSPDSGELKETQYF
CDR3nt: TGTGCCAGCAGCTCCCCGGACTCCGGCGAGCTCAAAGAGACCCAGTACTTC

len: 16
d_gene: TRBD1
j_gene: TRBJ2-7
v_gene: TRBV4-2
abundance: NA
CDR3aa: CASSLATGTVLYEQYF
CDR3nt: TGTGCCAGCAGCCTAGCGACCGGGACAGTACTCTACGAGCAGTACTTC

len: 13
d_gene: NA
j_gene: TRBJ1-1
v_gene: TRBV2
abundance: NA
CDR3aa: CASSNLFYTEAFF
CDR3nt: TGTGCCAGCAGCAATCTATTCTACACTGAAGCTTTCTTT

len: 15
d_gene: TRBD2
j_gene: TRBJ2-5
v_gene: TRBV12-5
abundance: NA
CDR3aa: CASGLAGERRETQYF
CDR3nt: TGTGCTAGTGGTTTAGCGGGGGAGCGTCGAGAGACCCAGTACTTC

len: 14
d_gene: NA
j_gene: TRBJ2-2
v_gene: TRBV9
abundance: once
CDR3aa: CASSAPTGTGELFF
CDR3nt: TGTGCCAGCAGCGCCCCTACAGGGACCGGGGAGCTGTTTTTT

len: 14
d_gene: NA
j_gene: TRBJ2-3
v_gene: TRBV12-3/TRBV12-4
abundance: NA
CDR3aa: CASSFSLASDTQYF
CDR3nt: TGTGCCAGCAGTTTTTCATTAGCTTCGGATACGCAGTATTTT

len: 16
d_gene: NA
j_gene: TRBJ2-2
v_gene: TRBV20-1
abundance: NA
CDR3aa: CSARDYQGPNTGELFF
CDR3nt: TGCAGTGCTAGAGATTATCAGGGACCGAACACCGGGGAGCTGTTTTTT

len: 15
d_gene: TRBD2
j_gene: TRBJ2-2
v_gene: TRBV11-2
abundance: NA
CDR3aa: CASTLTSGNTGELFF
CDR3nt: TGTGCCAGCACCTTGACTAGCGGGAACACCGGGGAGCTGTTTTTT

len: 14
d_gene: NA
j_gene: TRBJ1-4
v_gene: TRBV29-1
abundance: NA
CDR3aa: CSVELVSENEKLFF
CDR3nt: TGCAGCGTTGAGCTGGTGTCCGAGAATGAAAAACTGTTTTTT

len: 14
d_gene: NA
j_gene: TRBJ2-7
v_gene: TRBV6-5
abundance: NA
CDR3aa: CASSTTGEAYEQYF
CDR3nt: TGTGCCAGCAGTACAACAGGGGAGGCCTACGAGCAGTACTTC

len: 15
d_gene: NA
j_gene: TRBJ2-7
v_gene: TRBV11-2
abundance: NA
CDR3aa: CASSLVSGPAYEQYF
CDR3nt: TGTGCCAGCAGCTTAGTATCGGGGCCCGCCTACGAGCAGTACTTC

len: 14
d_gene: NA
j_gene: TRBJ1-4
v_gene: TRBV6-5
abundance: NA
CDR3aa: CASSSPPLGEKLFF
CDR3nt: TGTGCCAGCAGTAGCCCTCCGTTGGGGGAAAAACTGTTTTTT

len: 18
d_gene: NA
j_gene: TRBJ2-7
v_gene: TRBV7-6
abundance: NA
CDR3aa: CASSDRPSSLPGSYEQYF
CDR3nt: TGTGCCAGCAGCGACAGGCCATCGAGCCTCCCTGGCTCCTACGAGCAGTACTTC

len: 15
d_gene: TRBD2
j_gene: TRBJ2-5
v_gene: TRBV27
abundance: NA
CDR3aa: CASSSASGGQETQYF
CDR3nt: TGTGCCAGCAGTTCCGCTAGCGGGGGACAAGAGACCCAGTACTTC

len: 17
d_gene: TRBD1
j_gene: TRBJ1-2
v_gene: TRBV5-4
abundance: NA
CDR3aa: CATSQPDRGPHNYGYTF
CDR3nt: TGTGCCACCTCGCAACCTGACAGGGGGCCCCATAACTATGGCTACACCTTC

len: 14
d_gene: NA
j_gene: TRBJ1-5
v_gene: TRBV30
abundance: once
CDR3aa: CAWDRGFGNQPQHF
CDR3nt: TGTGCCTGGGATAGGGGGTTCGGCAATCAGCCCCAGCATTTT

len: 14
d_gene: TRBD1
j_gene: TRBJ1-2
v_gene: TRBV20-1
abundance: NA
CDR3aa: CSAPGTGTDYGYTF
CDR3nt: TGCAGTGCGCCAGGGACAGGGACCGACTATGGCTACACCTTC

len: 15
d_gene: NA
j_gene: TRBJ1-3
v_gene: TRBV30
abundance: NA
CDR3aa: CAWSVDSLSGNTIYF
CDR3nt: TGTGCCTGGAGTGTCGACAGCCTCTCTGGAAACACCATATATTTT